Below, one TCR beta chain is given with its context. This entry belongs to a study of blood T cell repertoires in COVID-19. The CDR3 sequence is 14 residues long. Germline V gene data show CDR1 as SGHTA and CDR2 as FQGTGA. The V end lost 6 bases, the J end lost 6 bases, and 17 bases lay between the germline ends. Produced via immunoSEQ multiplex PCR; TCRdb's table is partial and in-frame only. The sample records about 380,000 clones, 88% being singletons. J is TRBJ1-1 and V is TRBV7-3, with TRBD1 as a possible D gene (5 bases). The sequenced sample was PBMCs or T cells enriched from blood (not recorded which). The clonotype originates from a woman younger than 35 who had recovered from COVID-19. Here the CDR3 DNA reads TGTGCCAGCAGGATTCCTCGGAGGGACGCTGAAGCTTTCTTT. It encodes CASRIPRRDAEAFF. The variable domain in full, completed from reference TRBV7-3 and TRBJ1-1, reads GAGVSQTPSNKVTEKGKYVELRCDPISGHTALYWYRQSLGQGPEFLIYFQGTGAADDSGLPNDRFFAVRPEGSVSTLKIQRTERGDSAVYLCASRIPRRDAEAFFGQGTRLTVV.